The 6 T cell receptor beta chains in this list originate from one sample, sequenced in a study of a mutant IDH1 vaccine in newly diagnosed glioma (dated by TCRdb to about 2021). Explained via the paper, the time point label denotes: baseline, week 1 (first vaccination visit). The treatment or condition label, as the study defines it: pre-vaccination baseline after standard-of-care therapy. To prepare the library, the immunoSEQ multiplex PCR assay was applied. TCRdb obtained this table from immuneACCESS and retained in-frame rearrangements with V and J assigned. These tables miss some clones; where compared with another copy, unresolved V genes account for less than half of the shortfall, and the remainder is unexplained. Here the sample has about 92,000 clones; 80% occur a single time. 7.5% of the sample lies in the top ten. The sequenced sample was PBMCs, obtained from a glioma patient treated with radiotherapy, temozolomide or both. The receptors were gathered from a man aged 35 to 55 with glioma.

This clone is categorized as medium-sized (0.01 to 0.1%). The chain has TRBV19 and TRBJ1-1; the D gene is possibly TRBD1 (5 bases). Germline V CDR1 and CDR2: LNHDA, SQIVND (reference sequence). The ends were cut back, 1 base at V and 6 bases at J, with 9 bases in the middle. The CDR3 contains 13 residues. CDR3 coding DNA: TGTGCCAGTAGTATAGTCCGGGACTCTGAAGCTTTCTTT. Protein: CASSIVRDSEAFF.

V usage is TRBV5-6 and J usage is TRBJ2-2, with 7 bases fitting TRBD2. Germline CDR1 and CDR2: SGHDT and YYEEEE. This CDR3 comprises 15 residues. J lost 7 bases, V lost 2 bases, and 8 bases had no gene match. CDR3 region: CASSLAGPANGELFF. The DNA of the CDR3 is TGTGCCAGCAGCTTAGCGGGGCCGGCGAACGGGGAGCTGTTTTTT.

This clone was counted once. The chain employs TRBV6-5 and TRBJ2-7; TRBD1 matches at 7 bases. Germline lookup yields CDR1 MNHEY and CDR2 SVGAGI. J gave up 2 bases and V 11 bases, and 9 bases lay outside the gene matches. The CDR3 is 13 amino acids. The CDR3 sequence: CAVKGALTYEQYF. The CDR3 DNA sequence: TGTGCCGTCAAGGGGGCACTAACCTACGAGCAGTACTTC.

The chain is built from TRBV11-2 and TRBJ1-2, with D tentatively TRBD1 (5 bases). Trimming removed 1 base at V and 6 bases at J, with 6 bases between. The length of the CDR3 is 12 residues. Germline V CDR1 and CDR2: SGHAT, FQNNGV. CDR3 in DNA: TGTGCCAGCAGCTTAGGGGGGAATGGCTACACCTTC. Its protein is CASSLGGNGYTF.

The rearrangement links TRBV19 to TRBJ1-4; no firm D call. Germline CDR1 reads LNHDA; CDR2 reads SQIVND (reference sequence). The CDR3 is made up of 15 amino acids. Trimming shortened V by 2 bases and J by 2 bases, and 9 bases separated the two germline ends. The CDR3 is CASSILQPTNEKLFF. In DNA, the CDR3 is TGTGCCAGTAGTATATTACAGCCGACTAATGAAAAACTGTTTTTT.

This sequence joins TRBV6-5 and TRBJ2-3; a possible D gene is TRBD2 (6 bases). The length of the CDR3 is 14 residues. Trimming cost V 2 bases and J 5 bases, with 11 bases left between them. Germline V gene sequence: CDR1 MNHEY, CDR2 SVGAGI. The CDR3 loop reads CASSYMEGVDTQYF. CDR3 in DNA: TGTGCCAGCAGTTACATGGAGGGAGTAGATACGCAGTATTTT.